This T cell receptor (beta chain) was captured in a study of shared clonotypes between healthy human individuals. For the study at large: Used for every donor were three CD4 naive, three CD4 memory, two CD8 naive and one CD8 memory plate. Study-level points and caveats: A handful of donors shared 4.5% to 6.5% of their naive CD4 clonotypes.

Trimming cost V 4 bases and J 3 bases, with 10 bases left between them. The germline V gene encodes CDR1 MNHEY and CDR2 SVGAGI. The CDR3 consists of 13 residues. Terminally differentiated effector memory CD45RA+ cells were excluded by CCR7 positive selection of CD45RO-negative cells. The table came from immunoSEQ multiplex PCR; TCRdb's copy has only in-frame clones and leaves some out. This sample has roughly 590,000 clones, with about 95% found just once. Worth noting for this clone: The target antigen is unknown.

The sample consisted of naive CD8+ T cells sorted from blood. This sequence was found in a woman younger than 45 in good health. The chain links TRBV6-5 to TRBJ2-7; the D gene is possibly TRBD2 (5 bases). DNA of the CDR3: TGTGCCAGCAGTTCCGAGAGCGGCTACGAGCAGTACTTC. This translates into CASSSESGYEQYF.